This TCR beta chain was found in a study of blood T cell repertoires in COVID-19. The wider study: The cDNA or gDNA used as material had been derived from T cells, B-cell-depleted T cells, or PBMCs.

Germline CDR1 MNHEY, CDR2 SVGAGI. This CDR3 region has 16 residues. The V and J ends lost 2 bases and 5 bases respectively, with 18 bases between them. Participant reports of clinical history set cohort assignment. TCRdb keeps only in-frame clones here, not all; method: immunoSEQ multiplex PCR. The table lists hundreds of thousands of clones, approximately 88% of them singletons. Sequencing was done on a sample of PBMCs or T cells enriched from blood (not recorded which). The chain links TRBV6-5 to TRBJ1-1, with D possibly TRBD1 on 5 matching bases. This sequence was found in a woman in her forties with acute COVID-19. CDR3: CASSYTSDISVTEAFF. CDR3 nucleotides: TGTGCCAGCAGTTACACGTCGGACATTTCAGTAACTGAAGCTTTCTTT.